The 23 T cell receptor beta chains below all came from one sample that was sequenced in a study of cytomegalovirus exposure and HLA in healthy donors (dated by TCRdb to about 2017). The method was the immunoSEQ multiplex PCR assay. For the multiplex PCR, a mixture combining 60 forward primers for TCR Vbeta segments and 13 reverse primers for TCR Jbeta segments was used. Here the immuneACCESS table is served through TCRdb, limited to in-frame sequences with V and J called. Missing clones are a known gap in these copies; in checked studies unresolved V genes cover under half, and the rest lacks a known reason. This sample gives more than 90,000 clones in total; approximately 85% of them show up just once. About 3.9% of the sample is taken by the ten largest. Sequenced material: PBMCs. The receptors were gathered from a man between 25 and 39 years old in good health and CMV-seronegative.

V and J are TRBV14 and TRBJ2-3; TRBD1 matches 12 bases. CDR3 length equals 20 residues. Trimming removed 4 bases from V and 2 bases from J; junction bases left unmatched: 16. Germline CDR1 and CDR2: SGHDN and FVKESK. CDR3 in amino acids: CASSPSGTGGLSGYTDTQYF. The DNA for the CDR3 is TGTGCCAGCAGCCCCTCCGGGACAGGGGGCTTAAGTGGTTACACAGATACGCAGTATTTT.

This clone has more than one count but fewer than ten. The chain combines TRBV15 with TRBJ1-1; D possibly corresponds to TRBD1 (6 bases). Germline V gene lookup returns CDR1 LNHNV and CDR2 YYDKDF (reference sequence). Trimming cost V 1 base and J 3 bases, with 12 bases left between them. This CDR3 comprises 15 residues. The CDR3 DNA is TGTGCCACCAGCAGAGGAGACAGGCTAGACACTGAAGCTTTCTTT. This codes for CATSRGDRLDTEAFF.

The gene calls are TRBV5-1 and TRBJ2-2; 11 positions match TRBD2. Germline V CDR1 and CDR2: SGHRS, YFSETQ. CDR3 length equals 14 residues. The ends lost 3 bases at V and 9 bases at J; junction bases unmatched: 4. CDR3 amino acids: CASSSGTSGWELFF. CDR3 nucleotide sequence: TGCGCCAGCAGCTCGGGGACTAGCGGTTGGGAGCTGTTTTTT.

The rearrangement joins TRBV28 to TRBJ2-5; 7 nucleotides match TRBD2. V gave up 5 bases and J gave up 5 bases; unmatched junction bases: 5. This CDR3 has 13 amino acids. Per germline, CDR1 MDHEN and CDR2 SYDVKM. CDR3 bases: TGTGCCAGCAGTCGAGGACTAGAGGAGACCCAGTACTTC. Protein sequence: CASSRGLEETQYF.

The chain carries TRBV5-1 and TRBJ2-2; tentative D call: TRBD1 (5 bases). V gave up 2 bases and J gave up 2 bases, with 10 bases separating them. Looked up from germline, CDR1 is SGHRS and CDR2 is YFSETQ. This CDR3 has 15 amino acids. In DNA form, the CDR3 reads TGCGCCAGCAGCTTAGGGGCAGCTAACACCGGGGAGCTGTTTTTT. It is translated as CASSLGAANTGELFF.

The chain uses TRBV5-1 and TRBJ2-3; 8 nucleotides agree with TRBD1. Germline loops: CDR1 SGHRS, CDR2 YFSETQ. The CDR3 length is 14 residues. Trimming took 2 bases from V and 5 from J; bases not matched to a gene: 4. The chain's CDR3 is CASSFGQGVDTQYF. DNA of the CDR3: TGCGCCAGCAGCTTTGGACAGGGTGTAGATACGCAGTATTTT.

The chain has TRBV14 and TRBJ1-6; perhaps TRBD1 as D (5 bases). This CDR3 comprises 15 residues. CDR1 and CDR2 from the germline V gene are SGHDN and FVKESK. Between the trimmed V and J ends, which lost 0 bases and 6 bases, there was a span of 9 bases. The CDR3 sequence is CASSQDRGGNSPLHF. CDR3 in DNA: TGTGCCAGCAGCCAAGATAGGGGAGGTAATTCACCCCTCCACTTT. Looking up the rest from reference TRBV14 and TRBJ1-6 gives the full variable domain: EAGVTQFPSHSVIEKGQTVTLRCDPISGHDNLYWYRRVMGKEIKFLLHFVKESKQDESGMPNNRFLAERTGGTYSTLKVQPAELEDSGVYFCASSQDRGGNSPLHFGNGTRLTVT.

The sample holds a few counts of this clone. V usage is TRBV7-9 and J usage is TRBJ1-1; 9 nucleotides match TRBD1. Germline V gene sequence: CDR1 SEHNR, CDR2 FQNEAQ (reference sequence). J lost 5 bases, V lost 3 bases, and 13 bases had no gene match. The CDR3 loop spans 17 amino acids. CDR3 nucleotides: TGTGCCAGCAGCTTGCCAGGGACAGGGCATATTGGTACTGAAGCTTTCTTT. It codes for CASSLPGTGHIGTEAFF.

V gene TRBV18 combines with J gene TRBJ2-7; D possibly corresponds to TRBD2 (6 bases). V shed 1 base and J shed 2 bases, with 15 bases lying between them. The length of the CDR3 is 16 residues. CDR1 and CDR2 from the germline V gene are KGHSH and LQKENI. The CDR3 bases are TGTGCCAGCTCACCACAATCCAGGGCGGGACCCTACGAGCAGTACTTC. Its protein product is CASSPQSRAGPYEQYF.

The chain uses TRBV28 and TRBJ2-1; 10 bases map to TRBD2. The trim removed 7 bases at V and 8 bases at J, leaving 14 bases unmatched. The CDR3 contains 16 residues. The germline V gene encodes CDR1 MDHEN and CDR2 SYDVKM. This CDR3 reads CASKGSGGAGWDEQFF. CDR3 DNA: TGTGCCAGCAAGGGGAGCGGGGGGGCCGGGTGGGATGAGCAGTTCTTC.

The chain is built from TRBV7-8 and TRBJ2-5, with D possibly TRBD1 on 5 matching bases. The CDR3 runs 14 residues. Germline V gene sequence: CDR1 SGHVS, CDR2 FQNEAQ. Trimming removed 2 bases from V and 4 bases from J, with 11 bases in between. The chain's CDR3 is CASSLQGWAETQYF. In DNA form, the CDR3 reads TGTGCCAGCAGCTTACAGGGTTGGGCAGAGACCCAGTACTTC.

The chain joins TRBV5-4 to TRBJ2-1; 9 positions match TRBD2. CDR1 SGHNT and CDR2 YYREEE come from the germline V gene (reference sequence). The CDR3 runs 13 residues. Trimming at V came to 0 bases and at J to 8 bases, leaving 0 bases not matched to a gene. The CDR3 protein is CASSLGGRDEQFF. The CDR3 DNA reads TGTGCCAGCAGCTTGGGCGGGAGGGATGAGCAGTTCTTC.

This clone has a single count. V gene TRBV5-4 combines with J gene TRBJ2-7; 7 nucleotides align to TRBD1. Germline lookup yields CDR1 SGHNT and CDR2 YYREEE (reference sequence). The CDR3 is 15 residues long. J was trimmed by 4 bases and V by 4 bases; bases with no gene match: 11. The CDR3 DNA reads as TGTGCCAGCAGCCTCCGAAGGGGGCTAAATTACGAGCAGTACTTC. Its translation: CASSLRRGLNYEQYF.

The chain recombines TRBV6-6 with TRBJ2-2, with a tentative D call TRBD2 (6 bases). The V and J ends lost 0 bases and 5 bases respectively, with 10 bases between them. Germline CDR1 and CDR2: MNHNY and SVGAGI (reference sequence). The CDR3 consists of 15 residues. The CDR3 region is CASSYSEEGTGELFF. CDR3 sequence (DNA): TGTGCCAGCAGTTACTCGGAGGAGGGTACCGGGGAGCTGTTTTTT.

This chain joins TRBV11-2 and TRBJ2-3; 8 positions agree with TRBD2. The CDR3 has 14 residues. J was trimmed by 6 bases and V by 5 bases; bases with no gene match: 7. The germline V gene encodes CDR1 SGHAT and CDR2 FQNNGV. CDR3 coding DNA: TGTGCCAGCAGCATCGGGGGGGCATCGGATACGCAGTATTTT. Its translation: CASSIGGASDTQYF.

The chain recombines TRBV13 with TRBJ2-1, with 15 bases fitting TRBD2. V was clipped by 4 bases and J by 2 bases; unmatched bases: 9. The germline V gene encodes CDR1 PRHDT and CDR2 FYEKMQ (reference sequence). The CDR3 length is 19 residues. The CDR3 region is CASSSRTSGRGVPYNEQFF. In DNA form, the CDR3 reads TGTGCCAGCAGCTCAAGGACTAGCGGGAGGGGGGTCCCCTACAATGAGCAGTTCTTC.

In DNA form, the CDR3 reads TGTGCCAGCAGTTTATCGGGGAACCATCAGCCCCAGCATTTT. It yields the protein CASSLSGNHQPQHF. The chain is built from TRBV28 and TRBJ1-5; D gene ambiguous. V lost 1 base and J lost 5, with 9 bases in between. Germline lookup yields CDR1 MDHEN and CDR2 SYDVKM. This CDR3 is 14 amino acids long.

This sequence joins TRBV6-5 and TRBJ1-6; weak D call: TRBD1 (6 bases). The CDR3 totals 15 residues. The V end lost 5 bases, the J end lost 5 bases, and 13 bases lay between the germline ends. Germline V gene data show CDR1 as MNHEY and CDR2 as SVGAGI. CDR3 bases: TGTGCCAGCAGTATGGACAGCGGAGATAATTCACCCCTCCACTTT. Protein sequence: CASSMDSGDNSPLHF.

The CDR3 reads CASSSTSGRLYEQYF. In nucleotides, the CDR3 is TGTGCCAGCAGCTCGACTAGCGGGAGGCTCTACGAGCAGTACTTC. The chain has TRBV6-5 and TRBJ2-7; 13 nucleotides match TRBD2. The CDR3 is made up of 15 amino acids. The V segment lost 6 bases and the J segment 3 bases; nucleotides outside the gene matches: 5. Germline loops: CDR1 MNHEY, CDR2 SVGAGI.

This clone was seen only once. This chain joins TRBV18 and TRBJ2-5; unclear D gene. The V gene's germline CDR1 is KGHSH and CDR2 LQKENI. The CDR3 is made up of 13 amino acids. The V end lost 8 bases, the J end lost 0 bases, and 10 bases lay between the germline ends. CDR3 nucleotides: TGTGCCAGCAGTAGAGCGTACCAAGAGACCCAGTACTTC. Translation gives CASSRAYQETQYF.

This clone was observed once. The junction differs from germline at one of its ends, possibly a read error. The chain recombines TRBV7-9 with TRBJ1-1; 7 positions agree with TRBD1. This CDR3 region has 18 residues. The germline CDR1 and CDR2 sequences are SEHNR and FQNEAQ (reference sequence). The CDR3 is CSSSLVVPGRQGPTEAFF. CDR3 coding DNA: TGTTCCAGCAGCTTAGTCGTCCCGGGTCGACAGGGACCGACTGAAGCTTTCTTT.

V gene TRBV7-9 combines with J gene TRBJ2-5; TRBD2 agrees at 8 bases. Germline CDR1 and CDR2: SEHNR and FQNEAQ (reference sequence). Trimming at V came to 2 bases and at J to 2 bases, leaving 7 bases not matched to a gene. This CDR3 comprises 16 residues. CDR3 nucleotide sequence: TGTGCCAGCAGCTTACGAAGCGGGGGTCAACAAGAGACCCAGTACTTC. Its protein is CASSLRSGGQQETQYF.

CDR3 coding DNA: TGTGCCAGCAGCCCATACACAGGGTACGTCCTGACTTTC. It translates to CASSPYTGYVLTF. The chain combines TRBV9 with TRBJ2-6, with D possibly matching TRBD1 (6 bases). Germline V lookup: CDR1 SGDLS, CDR2 YYNGEE. This CDR3 has 13 amino acids. V dropped 4 bases and J dropped 11 bases, with 13 bases sitting between them.